The rows below give T cell receptor beta chains drawn from one sample of a study of cytomegalovirus exposure and HLA in healthy donors. Sequencing used immunoSEQ multiplex PCR; TCRdb keeps in-frame clones, though not all of them. This sample has 130,000 to 150,000 clones, with over 70% found just once. Material: PBMCs. The source of these receptors is a woman aged 40-49 years in good health and CMV-seropositive. Each CDR3 is given with its conserved first and last residue. The D gene is left open where the match is weak. Expanded clones get a size class; other rows say once, few or many, or leave the size out.

abundance	v_gene	len	j_gene	d_gene	CDR3aa	CDR3nt
-	TRBV6-1	17	TRBJ1-4	TRBD1	CASSASGGRVANEKLFF	TGTGCCAGCAGTGCGTCAGGGGGCCGAGTTGCTAATGAAAAACTGTTTTTT
-	TRBV27	14	TRBJ1-4	TRBD1	CASRRQGGDEKLFF	TGTGCCAGCAGAAGACAGGGCGGGGATGAAAAACTGTTTTTT
few	TRBV7-6	16	TRBJ2-3	-	CASSLGSWGGLDTQYF	TGTGCCAGCAGCTTGGGGTCGTGGGGGGGCCTAGATACGCAGTATTTT
-	TRBV4-2	16	TRBJ2-3	TRBD2	CASSRIAGGNPDTQYF	TGTGCCAGCAGCCGAATAGCGGGGGGGAATCCAGATACGCAGTATTTT
once	TRBV6-1	15	TRBJ2-2	-	CASVWEQGVSGELFF	TGTGCCAGCGTGTGGGAACAGGGAGTGTCCGGGGAGCTGTTTTTT
-	TRBV7-7	21	TRBJ1-5	TRBD1	CASSLSQKGQAVKDSNQPQHF	TGTGCCAGCAGCTTAAGCCAAAAGGGACAGGCGGTAAAGGATAGCAATCAGCCCCAGCATTTT
-	TRBV5-5	14	TRBJ1-2	-	CASSPDRINYGYTF	TGTGCCAGCAGCCCGGACAGAATCAACTATGGCTACACCTTC
-	TRBV11-2	12	TRBJ2-2	-	CASSQNTGELFF	TGTGCCAGCAGTCAGAACACCGGGGAGCTGTTTTTT
once	TRBV18	17	TRBJ2-1	-	CASSPGNPRGSYNEQFF	TGTGCCAGCTCACCGGGGAACCCTAGGGGCTCCTACAATGAGCAGTTCTTC
few	TRBV18	15	TRBJ1-5	TRBD1	CASSPGTGGRQPQHF	TGTGCCAGCTCACCTGGGACAGGGGGTCGTCAGCCCCAGCATTTT
-	TRBV27	15	TRBJ1-3	-	CASTSRALLGDTIYF	TGTGCCAGCACCTCGAGGGCGTTATTAGGAGACACCATATATTTT
few	TRBV6-1	15	TRBJ1-4	TRBD1	CASSLLQGTNEKLFF	TGTGCCAGCAGTCTACTACAGGGGACTAATGAAAAACTGTTTTTT
-	TRBV7-9	16	TRBJ2-3	TRBD2	CASSSRLAGGTDTQYF	TGTGCCAGCAGCTCTAGACTAGCGGGGGGCACAGATACGCAGTATTTT
-	TRBV19	17	TRBJ1-5	TRBD1	CASTDTWTGASDQPQHF	TGTGCCAGTACCGATACATGGACAGGGGCCTCCGATCAGCCCCAGCATTTT
-	TRBV6-5	15	TRBJ2-2	TRBD1	CASRSRDRVTGELFF	TGTGCCAGCAGAAGCCGGGACAGGGTCACCGGGGAGCTGTTTTTT
-	TRBV27	12	TRBJ1-1	TRBD1	CASSLRQGVAFF	TGTGCCAGCAGTCTTCGACAGGGCGTAGCTTTCTTT
-	TRBV19	13	TRBJ1-2	-	CASSIQILYGYTF	TGTGCCAGTAGTATACAGATCCTCTATGGCTACACCTTC
-	TRBV15	13	TRBJ1-1	-	CATSRQGNREAFF	TGTGCCACCAGCAGACAGGGTAACCGGGAAGCTTTCTTT
-	TRBV4-1	16	TRBJ2-7	-	CASSQDFTATSYEQYF	TGCGCCAGCAGCCAAGATTTCACAGCCACCTCCTACGAGCAGTACTTC